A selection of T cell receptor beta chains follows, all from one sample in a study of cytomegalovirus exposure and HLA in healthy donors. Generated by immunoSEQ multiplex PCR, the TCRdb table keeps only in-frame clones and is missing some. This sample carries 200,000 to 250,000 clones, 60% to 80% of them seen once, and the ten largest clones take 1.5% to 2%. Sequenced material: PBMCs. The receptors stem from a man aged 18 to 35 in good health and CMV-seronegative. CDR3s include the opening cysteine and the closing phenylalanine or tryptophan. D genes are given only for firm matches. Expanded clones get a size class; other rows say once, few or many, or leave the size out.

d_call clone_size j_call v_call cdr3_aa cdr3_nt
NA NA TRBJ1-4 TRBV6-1 CASSRVTNEKLFF TGTGCCAGCTCCAGGGTGACTAATGAAAAACTGTTTTTT
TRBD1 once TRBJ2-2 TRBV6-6 CASTSGQRGYTGELFF TGTGCCAGCACCTCGGGACAGAGAGGATACACCGGGGAGCTGTTTTTT
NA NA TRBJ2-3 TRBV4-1 CASSQDLEGVPTDTQYF TGCGCCAGCAGCCAAGATCTAGAGGGGGTTCCGACAGATACGCAGTATTTT
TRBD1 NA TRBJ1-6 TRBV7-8 CASSLDRGNSPLHF TGTGCCAGCAGCTTAGACAGGGGCAATTCACCCCTCCACTTT
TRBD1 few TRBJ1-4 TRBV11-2 CASSLGGGGGEKLFF TGTGCCAGCAGCTTAGGAGGGGGCGGTGGGGAAAAACTGTTTTTT
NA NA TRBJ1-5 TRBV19 CASRSRGNGNQPQHF TGTGCCAGTCGAAGCAGGGGAAATGGCAATCAGCCCCAGCATTTT
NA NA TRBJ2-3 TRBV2 CASKEGVRTDTQYF TGTGCCAGCAAGGAGGGAGTGCGCACAGATACGCAGTATTTT
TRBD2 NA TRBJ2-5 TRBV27 CASSGLGAWGTSGGEETQYF TGTGCCAGCAGTGGCCTGGGGGCCTGGGGGACTAGCGGGGGCGAAGAGACCCAGTACTTC
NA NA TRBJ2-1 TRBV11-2 CASSPTNNEQFF TGTGCCAGCAGCCCTACGAACAATGAGCAGTTCTTC
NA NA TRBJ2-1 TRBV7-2 CASSFARGSYNEQFF TGTGCCAGCAGCTTCGCGCGGGGATCCTACAATGAGCAGTTCTTC
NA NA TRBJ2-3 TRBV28 CASGARRSPSTDTQYF TGTGCCAGCGGAGCCAGGAGGTCACCTAGCACAGATACGCAGTATTTT
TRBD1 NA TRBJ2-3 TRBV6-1 CASSDAGTGDIDTQYF TGTGCCAGCAGTGATGCCGGGACAGGGGATATCGATACGCAGTATTTT
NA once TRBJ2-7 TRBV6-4 CASSERDTYEQYF TGTGCCAGCAGTGAGAGGGACACCTACGAGCAGTACTTC
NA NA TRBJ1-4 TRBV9 CASSPRQTTNEKLFF TGTGCCAGCAGCCCGCGACAGACGACTAATGAAAAACTGTTTTTT
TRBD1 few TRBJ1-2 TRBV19 CASRGTGVDGYTF TGTGCCAGTAGGGGGACAGGGGTCGATGGCTACACCTTC
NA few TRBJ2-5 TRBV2 CASSALGPQETQYF TGTGCCAGCAGCGCACTGGGCCCTCAAGAGACCCAGTACTTC
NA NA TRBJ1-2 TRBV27 CASSFKGGDGYTF TGTGCCAGCAGTTTTAAGGGGGGGGACGGCTACACCTTC
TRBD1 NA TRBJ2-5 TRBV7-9 CASSYSSRQGGETQYF TGTGCCAGCAGCTATAGTAGCAGACAGGGGGGAGAGACCCAGTACTTC
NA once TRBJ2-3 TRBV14 CASSQGGGNTQYF TGTGCCAGCAGCCAAGGAGGCGGGAATACGCAGTATTTT
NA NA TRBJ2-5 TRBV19 CASSRKAGSQETQYF TGTGCCAGTAGTCGTAAGGCGGGGTCGCAAGAGACCCAGTACTTC
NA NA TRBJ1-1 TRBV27 CASSFMEATEAFF TGTGCCAGCAGTTTTATGGAGGCCACTGAAGCTTTCTTT
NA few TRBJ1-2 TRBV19 CASSGEGYDYGYTF TGTGCCAGTAGTGGGGAGGGGTATGACTATGGCTACACCTTC
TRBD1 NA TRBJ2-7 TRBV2 CASRETGKGEQYF TGTGCCAGCAGGGAGACAGGGAAAGGCGAGCAGTACTTC
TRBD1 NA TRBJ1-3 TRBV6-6 CASSYQGQVVDTIYF TGTGCCAGCAGTTATCAAGGACAGGTGGTCGACACCATATATTTT
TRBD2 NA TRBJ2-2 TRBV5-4 CASSSLAGANTGELFF TGTGCCAGCAGCTCTCTCGCGGGAGCGAACACCGGGGAGCTGTTTTTT
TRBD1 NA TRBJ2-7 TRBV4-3 CASSPGTGIYDQYF TGCGCCAGCAGTCCCGGGACAGGCATTTACGATCAGTACTTC
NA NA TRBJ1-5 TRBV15 CATSRADSVNQPQHF TGTGCCACCAGCAGAGCGGACAGCGTGAATCAGCCCCAGCATTTT
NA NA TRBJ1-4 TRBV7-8 CASSLGRFLSTNEKLFF TGTGCCAGCAGCTTAGGCAGGTTCCTATCTACTAATGAAAAACTGTTTTTT
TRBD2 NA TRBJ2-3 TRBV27 CASSFGTSGSPDTQYF TGTGCCAGCAGTTTCGGGACTAGCGGGAGTCCAGATACGCAGTATTTT
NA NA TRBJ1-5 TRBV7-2 CASSLRDSNQPQHF TGTGCCAGCAGCTTACGGGATAGCAATCAGCCCCAGCATTTT
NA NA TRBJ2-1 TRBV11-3 CASSPLDSIAYNEQFF TGTGCCAGCAGCCCCCTCGACAGTATAGCCTACAATGAGCAGTTCTTC
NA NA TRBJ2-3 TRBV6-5 CASSSLAWGTDTQYF TGTGCCAGCAGTTCTCTAGCGTGGGGCACAGATACGCAGTATTTT
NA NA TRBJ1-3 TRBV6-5 CASSRGETGNTIYF TGTGCCAGCAGTCGCGGGGAGACTGGAAACACCATATATTTT
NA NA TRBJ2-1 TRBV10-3 CAISAPGGRNEQFF TGTGCCATCAGTGCTCCCGGGGGTCGGAATGAGCAGTTCTTC
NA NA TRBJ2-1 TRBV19 CASSITGDPNEQFF TGTGCCAGTAGTATAACGGGGGATCCCAATGAGCAGTTCTTC
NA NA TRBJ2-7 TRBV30 CAWSAPPREQYF TGTGCCTGGAGTGCCCCGCCCCGGGAGCAGTACTTC
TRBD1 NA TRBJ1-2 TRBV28 CASSSSGQGNYGYTF TGTGCCAGCAGTTCATCGGGACAGGGAAACTATGGCTACACCTTC
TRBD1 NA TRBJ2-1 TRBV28 CASIEGQASNEQFF TGTGCCAGCATCGAAGGACAGGCCTCTAATGAGCAGTTCTTC
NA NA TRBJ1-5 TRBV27 CASSDRRGQPQHF TGTGCCAGCAGCGACCGGCGGGGGCAGCCCCAGCATTTT
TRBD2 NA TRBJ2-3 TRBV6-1 CASSGRAGDYTDTQYF TGTGCCAGCAGTGGGAGAGCGGGGGACTACACAGATACGCAGTATTTT
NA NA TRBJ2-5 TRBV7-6 CASSLTLGEDQETQYF TGTGCCAGCAGCTTAACTCTAGGGGAGGACCAAGAGACCCAGTACTTC
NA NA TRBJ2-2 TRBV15 CATSRDPGGRTGELFF TGTGCCACCAGCAGAGATCCGGGGGGCAGGACCGGGGAGCTGTTTTTT
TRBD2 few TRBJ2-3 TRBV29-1 CSGHGRLAGGLDTQYF TGCAGCGGACATGGGCGACTAGCGGGAGGGCTAGATACGCAGTATTTT
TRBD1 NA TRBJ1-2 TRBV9 CASSAQGTGDYGYTF TGTGCCAGCAGCGCCCAAGGGACAGGGGACTATGGCTACACCTTC
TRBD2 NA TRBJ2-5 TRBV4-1 CASSQDALAGWETQYF TGCGCCAGCAGCCAAGACGCCCTAGCGGGTTGGGAGACCCAGTACTTC
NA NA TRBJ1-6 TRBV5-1 CASSRTTGLNSPLHF TGCGCCAGCAGCCGTACGACAGGTTTAAATTCACCCCTCCACTTT
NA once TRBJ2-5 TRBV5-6 CASSLAWGTRETQYF TGTGCCAGCAGCTTGGCCTGGGGGACACGAGAGACCCAGTACTTC